The entry below describes one T cell receptor beta chain. The source of the sample is a study of blood T cell repertoires in COVID-19. Only in-frame clones appear in the TCRdb table, and some are missing; sequencing was by immunoSEQ multiplex PCR. This sample has approximately 53,000 clones, with around 90% found just once. V shed 2 bases, J shed 8 bases, and the junction held 8 bases outside the gene matches. The CDR3 is 15 amino acids. Germline values: CDR1 SGHAT, CDR2 FQNNGV. The chain employs TRBV11-2 and TRBJ1-4; 7 nucleotides line up with TRBD1. The clonotype comes from a human donor in a cohort sampled during active COVID-19. The sequenced material came from peripheral blood. CDR3 nucleotides: TGTGCCAGCAGCTTAATAGCCAGGGGGGCCGAAAAACTGTTTTTT. It encodes CASSLIARGAEKLFF.